This T cell receptor (beta chain) stems from a study of CD8 T cell repertoires and HIV-1 epitope variants. About the research overall: T cells were stimulated with Twenty-five Gag and Nef peptides separately. Controls were a CMV, EBV and flu pool, Ebola AY9, and no peptide.

Trimming stripped 4 bases from V and 2 bases from J, with 16 bases between. The CDR3 spans 16 residues. Per the germline V gene, CDR1 is SGHTS and CDR2 is YDEGEE. The method was immunoSEQ multiplex PCR; TCRdb's version includes in-frame clones alone and lacks a portion of them. The data contain about 90,000 clones, roughly 81% of them singletons. This clone was found a few times. This clonotype originated in a male donor with HIV. The sequenced material came from uncultured baseline CD8+ T cells from peripheral blood mononuclear cells (PBMCs). This chain connects TRBV5-8 to TRBJ1-5; maybe TRBD1 (6 bases). The CDR3 region is CASSGNRARGNQPQHF. CDR3 DNA sequence: TGTGCCAGCAGCGGAAACAGGGCTAGGGGCAATCAGCCCCAGCATTTT.